These 29 T cell receptor beta chains share one sample of origin, sequenced in a study of CD8 T cells in ankylosing spondylitis (dated by TCRdb to 2016 to 2017). What the research found in general, with its limitations: Blood from ankylosing spondylitis patients appeared to be characterized by a TCR beta motif composed of about eight highly homologous amino acid variants.

For these TCRs, the target antigens are not known. Library preparation employed 5' RACE. The sequencing machine was an Illumina HiSeq 2500. In-frame beta chains were kept once TCRdb had trimmed the public reads at Q25 with fastp and called clones with MiXCR. Rows are combined by CDR3 protein, so each entry shows the most common genes and DNA. This sample lists approximately 550,000 distinct CDR3 sequences; about an eighth were detected once. 6.8% of the sample rests with the top ten. The sample was blood, either unsorted or a sorted T cell fraction (not recorded which). These receptors were taken from a male donor with ankylosing spondylitis.

This clonotype appeared a few times. V gene TRBV25-1 combines with J gene TRBJ2-1, with TRBD2 matching 12 bases. J was trimmed by 0 bases and V by 7 bases; bases with no gene match: 16. The CDR3 is made up of 20 amino acids. Germline loops: CDR1 MGHDK, CDR2 SYGVNS. CDR3 in DNA: TGTGCCAGCAAAGGAATGTGGACTAGCGGGGCCCCGAGCTCCTACAATGAGCAGTTCTTC. It is translated as CASKGMWTSGAPSSYNEQFF.

This clonotype has more than one count but fewer than ten. This rearrangement joins TRBV2 to TRBJ1-5; D not certain. The CDR3 length is 13 residues. CDR1 and CDR2 (germline): SNHLY, FYNNEI. The V end lost 1 base, the J end lost 5 bases, and 6 bases lay between the germline ends. CDR3 in amino acids: CASSEVADQPQHF. The CDR3 nucleotides are TGTGCCAGCAGTGAAGTGGCGGATCAGCCCCAGCATTTT.

This clonotype has a count of ten or more. The CDR3 region is CASSFGTGGGTQYF. In DNA form, the CDR3 reads TGTGCCAGCAGCTTTGGGACAGGGGGCGGGACCCAGTACTTC. J is TRBJ2-5 and V is TRBV3-1; 12 bases agree with TRBD1. The CDR3 spans 14 residues. Germline CDR1 LGHDT, CDR2 YNNKEL (reference sequence). Unmatched junction bases numbered 5, after V lost 5 bases and J lost 7 bases.

The table lists this clonotype with many counts. The V and J genes are TRBV5-1 and TRBJ1-5; 8 nucleotides agree with TRBD1. CDR3 length: 13 amino acids. J was trimmed by 7 bases and V by 3 bases; bases with no gene match: 3. Germline-derived CDR1 and CDR2 are SGHRS and YFSETQ. The DNA for the CDR3 is TGCGCCAGCAGCTCTGACAGGGGACAGCCCCAGCATTTT. Translation: CASSSDRGQPQHF.

The CDR3 bases are TGTGCCAGCAGTGACGACAGAGAGTGGCAGTACTTC. As protein: CASSDDREWQYF. V is TRBV2 and J is TRBJ2-7; possible D gene TRBD1, 5 bases. Deletions cut 3 bases from V and 9 bases from J, with 12 bases between. CDR3 size: 12 residues. Germline-derived CDR1 and CDR2 are SNHLY and FYNNEI.

For the CDR3, the DNA is TGTGCCAGCAGCCGAAAGAGTGGACTAGCGGGAGTCTTTTGGCTGGACGAGCAGTACGTC. It yields the protein CASSRKSGLAGVFWLDEQYV. The gene calls are TRBV3-1 and TRBJ2-7; TRBD2 matches 13 bases. V was clipped by 4 bases and J by 5 bases; unmatched bases: 20. Germline CDR1 is LGHDT and CDR2 is YNNKEL (reference sequence). The CDR3 extends over 20 amino acids.

This clonotype was seen only a few times. This chain joins TRBV10-3 and TRBJ1-1, with D perhaps TRBD1 (6 bases). Deletions cut 8 bases from V and 3 bases from J, with 7 bases between. The CDR3 loop spans 11 amino acids. Germline CDR1 and CDR2: ENHRY and SYGVKD. The CDR3 protein is CAIQGYTEAFF. CDR3 DNA: TGTGCCATCCAGGGGTACACTGAAGCTTTCTTT.

This clonotype was detected a few times. A read error may account for a junction end that differs from germline. The chain carries TRBV27 and TRBJ1-5; no firm D call. Germline values: CDR1 MNHEY, CDR2 SMNVEV (reference sequence). The CDR3 has 14 amino acids. The CDR3 region is CASSSDHSNQPQHF. DNA of the CDR3: TGTGCTAGCAGTTCAGATCATAGCAATCAGCCCCAGCATTTT.

Only a few counts were recorded for this clonotype. This chain joins TRBV14 and TRBJ2-6; the D call may be TRBD1 or TRBD2 (6 bases each). The CDR3 contains 17 residues. Germline CDR1 is SGHDN and CDR2 is FVKESK. The germline V and J ends were trimmed by 4 bases and 0 bases, with 13 bases remaining between them. The CDR3 DNA is TGTGCCAGCAGCCCGCTAGGGGGGATCTCTGGGGCCAACGTCCTGACTTTC. Its translation: CASSPLGGISGANVLTF.

This clonotype came up many times. The rearrangement uses TRBV29-1 and TRBJ2-7; D gene ambiguous. The CDR3 length is 11 residues. The V end lost 6 bases, the J end lost 6 bases, and 12 bases lay between the germline ends. The germline V gene encodes CDR1 SQVTM and CDR2 ANQGSEA. The DNA for the CDR3 is TGCAGCGTACGCCTAGGGTCCGAGCAGTACGTC. This sequence encodes CSVRLGSEQYV.

This clonotype was seen a handful of times. The chain has TRBV5-5 and TRBJ2-7; 7 bases are a match to TRBD2. There are 15 residues in the CDR3. CDR1 and CDR2 (germline): SGHKS, YYEKEE (reference sequence). The junction had 11 bases not matched to a gene; V was cut back by 2 bases and J by 6 bases. The CDR3 DNA sequence: TGTGCCAGCAGCTTAAATGCGGGAGTGAGCGCCGAGCAGTACGTC. Amino acids: CASSLNAGVSAEQYV.

The CDR3 here is CASSLGGKGTEAFF. The CDR3 DNA reads TGCGCCAGCAGCTTGGGCGGTAAGGGGACTGAAGCTTTCTTT. The chain has TRBV5-1 and TRBJ1-1; tentative D call: TRBD1 (5 bases). The germline V gene encodes CDR1 SGHRS and CDR2 YFSETQ. Trimming shortened V by 0 bases and J by 5 bases, and 11 bases separated the two germline ends. This CDR3 contains 14 residues.

This sequence joins TRBV12-3 or TRBV12-4 and TRBJ2-5; tentatively, D is TRBD1 (5 bases). CDR3 length equals 15 residues. V shed 3 bases and J shed 2 bases, with 13 bases lying between them. The CDR3 spells CASSLARVGQETQYF. The CDR3 nucleotides read TGTGCCAGCAGTTTGGCCAGGGTAGGGCAAGAGACCCAGTACTTC.

This clonotype was counted between two and nine times. The chain joins TRBV27 to TRBJ2-7, with a possible D match to TRBD2 (6 bases). This CDR3 is 16 amino acids long. Trimming pared 4 bases from V and 1 base from J, leaving 17 bases between. Per germline, CDR1 MNHEY and CDR2 SMNVEV (reference sequence). CDR3 DNA: TGTGCCAGCAGTTACGTATCCGGGACTGGGTCCTACGAGCAGTACTTC. Translating it yields CASSYVSGTGSYEQYF.

This sequence joins TRBV12-3 or TRBV12-4 and TRBJ1-2; maybe TRBD1 (6 bases). This CDR3 region has 15 residues. V shed 2 bases and J shed 2 bases, with 12 bases lying between them. The CDR3 DNA reads as TGTGCCAGCAGTTTACAGGGGTCTGGAAACTATGGCTACACCTTC. Translation gives CASSLQGSGNYGYTF.

Regarding this clonotype: The junction does not match germline at one end; this may be a read error. The J gene is TRBJ2-3, the V gene TRBV20-1; TRBD2 agrees at 13 bases. Per germline, CDR1 DFQATT and CDR2 SNEGSKA (reference sequence). This CDR3 is 16 amino acids long. As DNA, the CDR3 is TGCTGTGCGGGTCGTACTAGCGGGAGGGTAGCAGATACGCAGTATTTT. Protein product: CCAGRTSGRVADTQYF.

This clonotype was observed at least ten times. The chain combines TRBV12-3 or TRBV12-4 with TRBJ1-6; tentatively, D is TRBD1 (5 bases). The CDR3 has 15 residues. V was pared by 6 bases and J by 2 bases, with 11 bases between. DNA for the CDR3: TGTGCCAGCAGAAACGACAGAACCTATAATTCACCCCTCCACTTT. Amino acid sequence: CASRNDRTYNSPLHF.

This clonotype was found a few times. The chain recombines TRBV18 with TRBJ2-2; weak D call: TRBD1 (5 bases). Germline V gene lookup returns CDR1 KGHSH and CDR2 LQKENI. Trimming took off 3 bases at V and 3 bases at J, with 14 bases between the two ends. This CDR3 has 16 amino acids. The CDR3: CASSPVTGADTGELFF. In DNA form, the CDR3 reads TGTGCCAGCTCACCTGTTACAGGTGCGGACACCGGGGAGCTGTTTTTT.

This clonotype came up many times. The rearrangement links TRBV12-3 or TRBV12-4 to TRBJ2-3; D is possibly TRBD2 (5 bases). The V end was cut by 4 bases, the J end by 0 bases, with 8 bases between. The CDR3 covers 14 residues. The CDR3 sequence: CASSWSGSTDTQYF. The CDR3 nucleotides read TGTGCCAGCAGTTGGAGCGGTAGCACAGATACGCAGTATTTT.

This chain uses TRBV7-2 with TRBJ2-7; 14 bases align to TRBD2. The CDR3 loop spans 16 amino acids. With 3 bases clipped from V and 4 bases from J, the junction kept 5 bases outside the gene matches. The V gene's germline CDR1 is SGHTA and CDR2 FQGNSA. The CDR3 sequence is CASSFEGTSGSYEQYV. The CDR3 DNA is TGTGCCAGCAGCTTCGAAGGGACTAGCGGGAGTTACGAGCAGTACGTC.

Ten or more counts support this clonotype. The chain recombines TRBV5-1 with TRBJ2-7; D might be TRBD2 (5 bases). The CDR3 runs to 13 residues. Germline lookup yields CDR1 SGHRS and CDR2 YFSETQ. V lost 0 bases and J 3 bases, leaving 7 bases between the germline ends. The CDR3 nucleotides are TGCGCCAGCAGCTTGGTGGGAGTCTACGAGCAGTACTTC. It encodes CASSLVGVYEQYF.

The chain is built from TRBV2 and TRBJ2-3; D is ambiguous. The V and J ends lost 6 bases and 3 bases respectively, with 7 bases between them. The V gene's germline CDR1 is SNHLY and CDR2 FYNNEI. This CDR3 has 12 residues. CDR3 amino acids: CASRVLTDTQYF. In DNA form, the CDR3 reads TGTGCCAGCAGGGTTCTGACAGATACGCAGTATTTT. The complete variable domain, with remaining parts taken from reference TRBV2 and TRBJ2-3, reads EPEVTQTPSHQVTQMGQEVILRCVPISNHLYFYWYRQILGQKVEFLVSFYNNEISEKSEIFDDQFSVERPDGSNFTLKIRSTKLEDSAMYFCASRVLTDTQYFGPGTRLTVL.

The V call is TRBV20-1, the J call TRBJ1-6; D is unresolved. V gave up 0 bases and J gave up 0 bases, with 9 bases separating them. CDR1 and CDR2 from the germline V gene are DFQATT and SNEGSKA (reference sequence). The CDR3 has 16 amino acids. The DNA of the CDR3 is TGCAGTGCTAGAGACTCGCCCCTCTCCTATAATTCACCCCTCCACTTT. Amino acids: CSARDSPLSYNSPLHF.

The chain combines TRBV7-9 with TRBJ2-1; D call uncertain. The CDR3 runs to 16 residues. V lost 5 bases and J lost 6, with 20 bases in between. Germline CDR1 is SEHNR and CDR2 is FQNEAQ (reference sequence). The CDR3 is CASSPGTFVAGNEQFF. Here the CDR3 DNA reads TGTGCCAGCAGCCCTGGCACCTTCGTAGCAGGCAATGAGCAGTTCTTC.

Only a few counts were recorded for this clonotype. The chain has TRBV27 and TRBJ2-3, with D tentatively TRBD2 (5 bases). CDR1 and CDR2 from the germline V gene are MNHEY and SMNVEV (reference sequence). V was pared by 4 bases and J by 0 bases, with 11 bases between. The CDR3 is 15 residues long. Here the CDR3 reads CASSSRDASTDTQYF. In DNA, the CDR3 is TGTGCCAGCAGTTCCCGGGATGCGAGCACAGATACGCAGTATTTT.

The table lists this clonotype with a few counts. V gene TRBV29-1 combines with J gene TRBJ2-7; TRBD1 is a possible D gene (6 bases). CDR3 length: 13 amino acids. V lost 6 bases to trimming and J lost 6 bases, with 18 bases between them. CDR1 is SQVTM, CDR2 ANQGSEA, per germline. CDR3 loop: CSVKTGWGGEQYF. In DNA form, the CDR3 reads TGCAGCGTGAAAACAGGGTGGGGCGGCGAGCAGTACTTC.

CDR3 bases: TGTGCCAGCAGCCTGGACAGTTTCACTGAAGCTTTCTTT. It is translated as CASSLDSFTEAFF. The chain links TRBV9 to TRBJ1-1, with D tentatively TRBD1 (6 bases). The CDR3 contains 13 residues. Trimming left V 4 bases short and J 4 bases short, with 11 bases between. Germline-derived CDR1 and CDR2 are SGDLS and YYNGEE.

The chain carries TRBV20-1 and TRBJ1-6; a possible D gene is TRBD1 (6 bases). V was clipped by 3 bases and J by 4 bases, with 13 bases between them. Germline CDR1 is DFQATT and CDR2 is SNEGSKA (reference sequence). The CDR3 extends over 15 amino acids. In DNA, the CDR3 is TGCAGTGCTAGTACCCAGGGGTTGTATAATTCACCCCTCCACTTT. It yields the protein CSASTQGLYNSPLHF.

The chain links TRBV12-3 or TRBV12-4 to TRBJ1-1, with 7 positions matching TRBD1. This CDR3 has 15 amino acids. V gave up 5 bases and J gave up 9 bases; unmatched junction bases: 15. CDR3 nucleotides: TGTGCCAGCAGTCCTCAGACAGGGAGGGCCCAAAAAGCTTTCTTT. Amino acids: CASSPQTGRAQKAFF.